This T cell receptor (beta chain) was sequenced during a study of regulatory T cells in long-lasting Graves disease (dated by TCRdb to the early 2020s). In the study overall: Antithyroid drugs had been taken for less than 3 months by newly diagnosed Graves' disease patients. Peripheral blood TCR sequencing and RNA sequencing compared persistent Graves' disease patients with newly diagnosed Graves' disease patients. The study took place in China and was registered as a clinical trial. A total of about 33 samples underwent TCR sequencing: some 13 from persistent and roughly 20 from newly diagnosed Graves' disease patients.

Inclusive of the bounding cysteine and phenylalanine, the CDR3 is 13 residues long. The entry retains the CDR3 DNA only, 39 bases that are in frame from base 1. A distance of 15 bases separates the germline ends of V and J, which lose 7 bases and 5 bases respectively. The germline V gene provides CDR1 MDHEN and CDR2 SYDVKM. Broader findings and caveats from the paper: Only peripheral blood was studied, because thyroid tissue, the primary lesion, was inaccessible. Persistent patients shared more public clonotypes among themselves (2,741) than newly diagnosed patients did (roughly 920). Only the TCR beta chain was sequenced and analyzed. Compared with newly diagnosed patients, patients with persistent Graves' disease had lower TCR Shannon entropy and fewer highly expanded clones, which suggests clonal expansion. The authors noted that the small sample size was a limitation that may lower accuracy. Persistent disease showed preferential use of TRBV28, TRBJ1-2 and TRBJ2-5, whereas newly diagnosed disease favored TRBV20-1 and TRBJ2-1.

The sample's time point, from its label and the paper: newly diagnosed GD, antithyroid drugs for less than 3 months. RNA was extracted from PBMCs in TRIzol for both TCR sequencing and RNA sequencing. Graves' disease was diagnosed according to American Thyroid Association guidelines. Recruitment of patients was carried out at an endocrinology department in Xi'an, China. Each patient gave roughly 8.4 milliliters of peripheral blood, collected in an EDTA anticoagulant tube. Ficoll Paque Plus density gradient separation was used to isolate PBMCs, and no further T cell sorting was performed. An Agilent 2100 Bioanalyzer and agarose gel were used to check RNA quality, while a NanoDrop 2000 measured RNA concentration. The sample holds a few counts of this clonotype. The antigen this receptor binds is unknown. No clone much larger than this one lies a single base away; base qualities are absent. Library preparation was by multiplex PCR. TCRdb shows the sequencer as Illumina HiSeq 4000. TCR beta libraries were built with iRepertoire HTBI primers and Arm-PCR amplification of CDR3 regions. Before sequencing, the PCR products went through gel purification. The paper's processing steps were these. Gene usage analysis of CDR3 amino acid clonotypes relied on the approximately 68 TRBV and 14 TRBJ segments identified across samples. COPE and FqMerger were used to merge filtered high-quality paired reads into contigs. BLAST was used to align contigs to IMGT TRBV, TRBD and TRBJ reference genes, and CDR3 was defined according to IMGT. Clonotypes above 0.1% frequency were classified as highly expanded clones. Shannon entropy served as the measure of repertoire diversity, while the Gini coefficient captured V-J evenness. Public clonotypes were defined as clonotypes shared by more than one individual. TCRdb's own reprocessing of the public reads used fastp at Q25 and MiXCR and kept productive beta chains. One record per CDR3 amino acid sequence lists the most common genes and DNA. TCRdb assigned the V and J calls; the authors' analysis was not used. The sample table holds about 620,000 distinct CDR3 sequences, of which around 17% were seen once. About 17% of the sample rests with the top ten.

This sample also appeared in a second study, on T cells in Graves' hyperthyroidism and ophthalmopathy. The second study's authors report: A patient counted as having stable Graves' hyperthyroidism if no progression to ophthalmopathy occurred over 18 months of follow-up. Hyperthyroidism patients were newly diagnosed, with disease duration under 2 months, and aged 18 to 65 years. Patients with uncontrolled infections, other autoimmune diseases, pregnancy or lactation were excluded. Diagnoses were based on clinical symptoms, serum thyroxine and TRAb, thyroid ultrasound and orbital computed tomography. For the first round of RT-PCR on the TCR CDR3, the HTBI primer set was used together with the Qiagen OneStep RT-PCR kit. Blood samples also contained most of the expanded thyroid clonotypes (frequency above 0.001), which suggests that blood repertoires may reflect thyroid immune responses. A 13 V-J signature model separated ophthalmopathy from stable hyperthyroidism, with 87.88% sensitivity and 81.08% specificity in cross-validation and 80%/75% in testing. During validation, the model predicted progression to ophthalmopathy a median of roughly six months ahead of onset, with roughly 65% sensitivity and less than 85% specificity. TCR V-J signatures able to tell the groups apart were searched for in a discovery cohort of 90 to 100 patients, of whom around 42 had Graves' ophthalmopathy and around 57 had stable Graves' hyperthyroidism. An independent validation cohort of 18 to 20 hyperthyroidism patients and about 16 patients who later progressed to ophthalmopathy tested prospective prediction of ophthalmopathy. The 95 to 100 discovery patients were randomly divided into training and test sets at a 7:3 ratio. In addition, the study compared T-cell repertoires in thyroid tissue and in blood from about 6 Graves' hyperthyroidism patients. After blood sampling, hyperthyroidism patients were treated with methimazole at a starting dose of 30 mg daily, and ophthalmopathy patients were treated with high-dose intravenous methylprednisolone. Libraries were constructed in a second round of multiplex PCR, after which size selection and purification were carried out. Sequencing of the libraries was done on an Illumina HiSeq2000 using paired-end 100 bp reads. SOAPnuke was used to process the raw data, removing reads that contained adapters or uncalled bases, had a mean Phred below 15, or lacked an exact match to the constant primer or identifier. COPE v1.2.5 was used to merge high-quality paired reads, and clonotypes were defined as unique nucleotide sequences. MiTCR v1.1 was used to align the clonotypes against IMGT TRBV, TRBD and TRBJ reference segments. The analysis included only V-J combinations with a frequency above 0.0001, which together covered 99.2% of the repertoires. A TCS score was defined as the ratio between F50 (clonal expansion) and ExV (chaos), using BLOSUM62-based TCRdist between CDR3 peptides within each V-J. Welch's t-statistics and random forest reduced around 550 V-J features to 10 to 15, which were used in a naive Bayes classifier (R e1071). No statistical method was used to fix the sample size in advance, and group allocation was not hidden from the investigators. According to the paper, TCR Vbeta CDR3 sequencing was carried out on approximately 140 peripheral blood samples, which came from under 50 ophthalmopathy, 75 or so hyperthyroidism and roughly 17 progressor patients.

Sample: peripheral blood mononuclear cells (PBMCs), taken at new diagnosis, from a patient treated with antithyroid drugs. The V gene is TRBV28 and the J gene is TRBJ2-7; no D gene is confidently identified. This receptor was obtained from a woman under 40 with Graves disease. Donor details come from another sample of the same person, matched by shared clones. This receptor carries the CDR3 CASTSPGAHEQYF. The bases are TGTGCCAGCACCTCCCCCGGTGCCCACGAGCAGTACTTC.